Each of the 22 T cell receptor beta chains below was sequenced from the same sample in a study of T cell responses to AZD1222 COVID-19 vaccine. TCRdb keeps only in-frame clones here, not all; method: immunoSEQ multiplex PCR. The repertoire holds some 150,000 clones, with about 90% as singletons. This sample comprised peripheral blood, obtained on day 0 of AZD1222 vaccination. The origin of the receptors is an adult in good health.

V is TRBV9 and J is TRBJ2-1, with D maybe TRBD2 (6 bases). The germline V gene has CDR1 SGDLS and CDR2 YYNGEE. CDR3 length: 15 amino acids. Trimming pared 0 bases from V and 7 bases from J, leaving 14 bases between. In nucleotides, the CDR3 is TGTGCCAGCAGCGTAGACTCTAGCGAGAATAATGAGCAGTTCTTC. Amino acids: CASSVDSSENNEQFF.

The rearrangement links TRBV5-1 to TRBJ2-2; 9 positions match TRBD1. V lost 4 bases to trimming and J lost 1 base; unmatched junction nucleotides: 2. CDR1 and CDR2 (germline): SGHRS, YFSETQ. This CDR3 has 15 amino acids. This CDR3 reads CASSQGQGNTGELFF. CDR3 sequence (DNA): TGCGCCAGCAGCCAGGGACAGGGGAACACCGGGGAGCTGTTTTTT. Complete variable domain (other parts from reference TRBV5-1 and TRBJ2-2): KAGVTQTPRYLIKTRGQQVTLSCSPISGHRSVSWYQQTPGQGLQFLFEYFSETQRNKGNFPGRFSGRQFSNSRSEMNVSTLELGDSALYLCASSQGQGNTGELFFGEGSRLTVL.

The rearrangement joins TRBV7-9 to TRBJ1-1; D remains unclear. The germline V and J ends were trimmed by 1 base and 7 bases, with 10 bases remaining between them. Germline V gene lookup returns CDR1 SEHNR and CDR2 FQNEAQ (reference sequence). The CDR3 covers 13 residues. As DNA, the CDR3 is TGTGCCAGCAGCTTAGGATTGCCAGTTGAAGCTTTCTTT. Translated: CASSLGLPVEAFF.

This clone was seen only once. V usage is TRBV24-1 and J usage is TRBJ2-5; D assignment may be TRBD1 or TRBD2 (5 bases each). CDR1 and CDR2 from the germline V gene are KGHDR and SFDVKD. The CDR3 length is 15 residues. The V end lost 5 bases, the J end lost 4 bases, and 16 bases lay between the germline ends. CDR3 nucleotides: TGTGCCACCAGTGCCCGGGGACGGAACTCAGAGACCCAGTACTTC. Translating it yields CATSARGRNSETQYF.

V and J are TRBV5-5 and TRBJ2-2, with D unclear. The CDR3 is made up of 15 amino acids. Per germline, CDR1 SGHKS and CDR2 YYEKEE (reference sequence). V was trimmed by 6 bases and J by 0 bases, leaving 12 bases between them. CDR3 protein: CASTLTVANTGELFF. CDR3 nucleotide sequence: TGTGCCAGCACCCTCACGGTAGCGAACACCGGGGAGCTGTTTTTT. The variable domain in full, completed from reference TRBV5-5 and TRBJ2-2, reads DAGVTQSPTHLIKTRGQQVTLRCSPISGHKSVSWYQQVLGQGPQFIFQYYEKEERGRGNFPDRFSARQFPNYSSELNVNALLLGDSALYLCASTLTVANTGELFFGEGSRLTVL.

Turning to this clone: The sample contains more than one DNA sequence encoding this CDR3. The chain has TRBV12-3 or TRBV12-4 and TRBJ1-2; the D is unclear. CDR3 length equals 13 residues. Trimming took 3 bases from V and 1 from J, leaving 6 bases between them. CDR3: CASSLEGNYGYTF. The CDR3 DNA reads TGTGCCAGCAGTTTGGAGGGTAACTATGGCTACACCTTC.

The genes are TRBV4-3 and TRBJ1-1; weak D call: TRBD1 (5 bases). CDR3 size: 16 residues. V was pared by 1 base and J by 5 bases, with 17 bases between. CDR1 is LGHNA, CDR2 YSLEER, per germline. The CDR3: CASSQGRGTEETEAFF. The CDR3, as DNA: TGCGCCAGCAGCCAAGGGCGGGGGACTGAGGAAACTGAAGCTTTCTTT.

This clone was counted once. This chain links TRBV6-5 with TRBJ2-2; 8 positions agree with TRBD1. CDR3 length: 11 amino acids. The germline CDR1 and CDR2 sequences are MNHEY and SVGAGI. With V trimmed by 10 bases and J by 7 bases, 2 bases remained unmatched. CDR3 DNA: TGTGCCACCGACAGGGGCGGGGAGCTGTTTTTT. This encodes CATDRGGELFF.

The chain carries TRBV6-5 and TRBJ1-6; no firm D call. The CDR3 loop spans 13 amino acids. Between the trimmed V and J ends, which lost 9 bases and 9 bases, there was a span of 15 bases. CDR1 is MNHEY, CDR2 SVGAGI, per germline. In nucleotides, the CDR3 is TGTGCCAGTTTAAGGACCCTGGGTTCACCCCTCCACTTT. Protein product: CASLRTLGSPLHF.

The chain couples TRBV7-9 to TRBJ1-3, with unresolved D. Germline loops: CDR1 SEHNR, CDR2 FQNEAQ (reference sequence). Trimming removed 1 base from V and 0 bases from J, with 1 base in between. The length of the CDR3 is 13 residues. The chain's CDR3 is CASSLVSGNTIYF. The CDR3 nucleotides read TGTGCCAGCAGCTTAGTCTCTGGAAACACCATATATTTT. The full variable domain, with the rest looked up from reference TRBV7-9 and TRBJ1-3, is DTGVSQNPRHKITKRGQNVTFRCDPISEHNRLYWYRQTLGQGPEFLTYFQNEAQLEKSRLLSDRFSAERPKGSFSTLEIQRTEQGDSAMYLCASSLVSGNTIYFGEGSWLTVV.

The CDR3 spells CASSIGRLESPLHF. DNA for the CDR3: TGTGCCAGTAGTATTGGACGGCTCGAATCACCCCTCCACTTT. This rearrangement joins TRBV19 to TRBJ1-6; D uncertain. The length of the CDR3 is 14 residues. The V gene lost 3 bases and the J gene lost 10 bases, with 13 bases spanning the gap. Per germline, CDR1 LNHDA and CDR2 SQIVND (reference sequence).

This clone was counted only a few times. This chain uses TRBV5-1 with TRBJ1-3, with D possibly TRBD1 on 6 matching bases. Germline V lookup: CDR1 SGHRS, CDR2 YFSETQ. Trimming stripped 4 bases from V and 0 bases from J, with 11 bases between. The CDR3 covers 15 residues. Here the CDR3 reads CASSGDRSSGNTIYF. Here the CDR3 DNA reads TGCGCCAGCAGCGGAGACAGGAGCTCTGGAAACACCATATATTTT.

The chain couples TRBV15 to TRBJ1-3; D remains unclear. V was clipped by 1 base and J by 0 bases, with 13 bases between them. Germline CDR1 reads LNHNV; CDR2 reads YYDKDF (reference sequence). This CDR3 spans 17 amino acids. This chain's CDR3 is CATSRGHMGSSGNTIYF. The DNA for the CDR3 is TGTGCCACCAGCAGAGGCCATATGGGGAGCTCTGGAAACACCATATATTTT.

The V call is TRBV20-1, the J call TRBJ1-2; D is unclear. V lost 6 bases and J lost 6, with 8 bases in between. Germline CDR1 DFQATT, CDR2 SNEGSKA (reference sequence). This CDR3 is built from 10 residues. The CDR3 protein is CSAWRDGYTF. CDR3 sequence (DNA): TGCAGTGCGTGGAGAGATGGCTACACCTTC.

The rearrangement joins TRBV3-1 (or the pseudogene TRBV3-2) to TRBJ2-3, with D possibly TRBD1 on 6 matching bases. The germline V gene encodes CDR1 LGHDT and CDR2 YNNKEL (reference sequence). Between the trimmed V and J ends, which lost 3 bases and 0 bases, there was a span of 7 bases. This CDR3 is built from 14 residues. The CDR3 bases are TGTGCCAGCAGCCAGGGGGCTAGCACAGATACGCAGTATTTT. It translates to CASSQGASTDTQYF.

The gene calls are TRBV11-1 and TRBJ1-1, with D perhaps matching TRBD1 (5 bases). V lost 3 bases and J 5 bases, leaving 13 bases between the germline ends. The germline V gene has CDR1 SGHAT and CDR2 FQDESV (reference sequence). This CDR3 is built from 14 residues. The CDR3: CASSFAGTGTEAFF. The CDR3 coding sequence is TGTGCCAGCAGCTTCGCCGGGACGGGGACTGAAGCTTTCTTT.

The chain employs TRBV6-4 and TRBJ2-3; TRBD2 is a possible D gene (5 bases). The germline CDR1 and CDR2 sequences are MRHNA and SNTAGT. This CDR3 has 13 residues. V lost 9 bases and J 1 base, leaving 11 bases between the germline ends. The CDR3 DNA reads TGTGCCAGTCCCCCGGGGTGCACAGATACGCAGTATTTT. Translating gives CASPPGCTDTQYF.

This clone was counted once. Other nucleotide sequences from this sample produce the same CDR3. This sequence joins TRBV7-3 and TRBJ2-3, with TRBD2 matching over 10 bases. J was trimmed by 3 bases and V by 4 bases; bases with no gene match: 1. The CDR3 consists of 14 residues. Looked up from germline, CDR1 is SGHTA and CDR2 is FQGTGA. The chain's CDR3 is CASSSAGGTDTQYF. The CDR3 DNA follows: TGTGCCAGCAGCTCAGCGGGAGGGACAGATACGCAGTATTTT.

The V and J genes are TRBV2 and TRBJ1-1; maybe TRBD1 (6 bases). The length of the CDR3 is 14 residues. The germline gives CDR1 SNHLY, CDR2 FYNNEI. V was clipped by 8 bases and J by 1 base, with 14 bases between them. This CDR3 is CASLGVGGNTEAFF. The CDR3 DNA sequence: TGTGCCAGCTTGGGGGTAGGGGGGAACACTGAAGCTTTCTTT.

V gene TRBV7-9 combines with J gene TRBJ2-7; TRBD1 matches at 7 bases. V was clipped by 1 base and J by 6 bases; unmatched bases: 12. Germline lookup yields CDR1 SEHNR and CDR2 FQNEAQ (reference sequence). This CDR3 region has 16 residues. The CDR3 DNA sequence: TGTGCCAGCAGCTTAGGTTACGGACAGGCCCTCATCGAGCAGTACTTC. It specifies CASSLGYGQALIEQYF.

The rearrangement uses TRBV7-2 and TRBJ1-5, with D possibly being TRBD1 (5 bases). Trimming took off 1 base at V and 7 bases at J, with 8 bases between the two ends. This CDR3 is 13 amino acids long. Germline V gene lookup returns CDR1 SGHTA and CDR2 FQGNSA. CDR3: CASSLGGEQPQHF. The CDR3 nucleotides read TGTGCCAGCAGCTTAGGGGGGGAACAGCCCCAGCATTTT.

V usage is TRBV11-2 and J usage is TRBJ1-2, with 9 bases aligning to TRBD1. Germline V gene data show CDR1 as SGHAT and CDR2 as FQNNGV. J gave up 7 bases and V 4 bases, and 7 bases lay outside the gene matches. The CDR3 extends over 14 amino acids. The CDR3, as DNA: TGTGCCAGCAGCTCCCCGGACAGGGGTGCTGGCTACACCTTC. Protein product: CASSSPDRGAGYTF.